One and the same sample provided the 22 T cell receptor beta chains below, sequenced in a study of blood T cells in healthy people across ages. Primers used in a second PCR of roughly 6 to 12 cycles were a sample-barcoded 5' primer and a J-beta primer mix. TCRdb analysed the 5' RACE reads with MiXCR anew, one entry per CDR3 protein. The sample records 550,000 to 800,000 distinct CDR3 sequences, around 21% being singletons. Sequencing was done on a sample of blood. The receptors stem from a man in his 70s in good health.

In nucleotides, the CDR3 is TGTGCCAGCAGTGATGCGCCGGGACAGGGGAACAATGAGCAGTTCTTC. It encodes CASSDAPGQGNNEQFF. This chain joins TRBV6-1 and TRBJ2-1, with 10 bases that match TRBD1. CDR3 length: 16 amino acids. CDR1 and CDR2 (germline): MNHNS, SASEGT. J was trimmed by 5 bases and V by 3 bases; bases with no gene match: 7.

This clonotype was picked up a small number of times. This sequence may be a read error, since a much larger clone differs from it by one base. The chain carries TRBV28 and TRBJ2-2, with TRBD2 matching 13 bases. The CDR3 is 21 amino acids. Germline CDR1 is MDHEN and CDR2 is SYDVKM. CDR3 region: CDSSLSPFWTSGRTNTGELFF. In nucleotides, the CDR3 is TGTGACAGCAGTTTATCACCTTTTTGGACTAGCGGGAGAACTAACACCGGGGAGCTGTTTTTT.

This sequence joins TRBV29-1 and TRBJ1-2; D ambiguous. The V gene lost 6 bases and the J gene lost 5 bases, with 13 bases spanning the gap. In germline, CDR1 is SQVTM, CDR2 ANQGSEA. The CDR3 sequence is 12 residues long. The DNA for the CDR3 is TGCAGCGTCGCCCATGGACCGTATGGCTACACCTTC. This translates into CSVAHGPYGYTF.

The chain employs TRBV5-1 and TRBJ2-1; 8 nucleotides agree with TRBD2. Per the germline V gene, CDR1 is SGHRS and CDR2 is YFSETQ. The V segment lost 0 bases and the J segment 6 bases; nucleotides outside the gene matches: 8. The CDR3 has 16 residues. CDR3 region: CASSLAGTSFSNEQFF. Here the CDR3 DNA reads TGCGCCAGCAGCTTGGCCGGGACTAGTTTTTCCAATGAGCAGTTCTTC.

The table lists this clonotype with a few counts. The V gene is TRBV11-2, the J gene TRBJ2-5; 7 nucleotides match TRBD2. The CDR3 is made up of 15 amino acids. CDR1 and CDR2 from the germline V gene are SGHAT and FQNNGV. Germline trimming cut 5 bases from V and 2 bases from J; bases unmatched to any gene: 8. For the CDR3, the DNA is TGTGCCAGCAGCCCGCGGGGGAAGCAACAAGAGACCCAGTACTTC. Residues: CASSPRGKQQETQYF.

This clonotype was picked up many times. J is TRBJ2-1 and V is TRBV7-3, with 9 bases matching TRBD2. The germline V gene has CDR1 SGHTA and CDR2 FQGTGA. J lost 5 bases, V lost 3 bases, and 11 bases had no gene match. The CDR3 covers 17 residues. This CDR3 reads CASSFSPGLAGNNEQFF. The DNA of the CDR3 is TGTGCCAGCAGCTTTAGTCCAGGCCTAGCGGGAAACAATGAGCAGTTCTTC.

This chain joins TRBV5-1 and TRBJ1-4; D gene ambiguous. Germline V gene lookup returns CDR1 SGHRS and CDR2 YFSETQ. The CDR3 spans 17 residues. Trimming left V 0 bases short and J 3 bases short, with 15 bases between. The CDR3 nucleotides read TGCGCCAGCAGCTTGGTGGCAGGCCCCCGGGCTAATGAAAAACTGTTTTTT. Its protein is CASSLVAGPRANEKLFF.

This chain uses TRBV25-1 with TRBJ2-3, with D possibly being TRBD1 (6 bases). Germline CDR1 reads MGHDK; CDR2 reads SYGVNS. Trimming took 6 bases from V and 1 from J, leaving 20 bases between them. CDR3 length: 17 residues. The CDR3 nucleotides are TGTGCCAGCAGCTCTGGACAGAAATTGAGGGGCACAGATACGCAGTATTTT. This codes for CASSSGQKLRGTDTQYF. Looking up the rest from reference TRBV25-1 and TRBJ2-3 gives the full variable domain: EADIYQTPRYLVIGTGKKITLECSQTMGHDKMYWYQQDPGMELHLIHYSYGVNSTEKGDLSSESTVSRIRTEHFPLTLESARPSHTSQYLCASSSGQKLRGTDTQYFGPGTRLTVL.

This clonotype was counted between two and nine times. This chain links TRBV6-2 or TRBV6-3 with TRBJ2-1, with TRBD2 as a possible D gene (6 bases). Germline loops: CDR1 MNHEY, CDR2 SVGEGT. Trimming shortened V by 4 bases and J by 4 bases, and 20 bases separated the two germline ends. CDR3 length: 17 residues. The CDR3 DNA follows: TGTGCCAGCAGTTTCTACCCCTCGGGACTCCTATACAATGAGCAGTTCTTC. Protein product: CASSFYPSGLLYNEQFF.

At least ten counts were recorded for this clonotype. The chain has TRBV5-6 and TRBJ2-1; 9 positions match TRBD1. CDR1 is SGHDT and CDR2 is YYEEEE in the germline V gene. V shed 5 bases, J shed 4 bases, and the junction held 7 bases outside the gene matches. This CDR3 has 15 residues. The DNA for the CDR3 is TGTGCCAGCAGTCATGGGACAGGGCCTTACAATGAGCAGTTCTTC. This translates into CASSHGTGPYNEQFF.

This clonotype was seen more than once but under ten times. CDR3 nucleotides: TGTGCCAGCAGTTCGGGACGGCGGGGGCAGTACTTC. Translating gives CASSSGRRGQYF. This chain connects TRBV12-3 or TRBV12-4 to TRBJ2-7, with D possibly matching TRBD2 (6 bases). Trimming shortened V by 4 bases and J by 9 bases, and 13 bases separated the two germline ends. The CDR3 extends over 12 amino acids.

The rearrangement joins TRBV5-1 to TRBJ2-7; 7 bases agree with TRBD2. The CDR3 is made up of 13 amino acids. Germline V CDR1 and CDR2: SGHRS, YFSETQ. The junction had 10 bases not matched to a gene; V was cut back by 6 bases and J by 7 bases. The CDR3 sequence: CASTSDHGGEQYF. The CDR3 DNA is TGCGCCAGCACTAGCGACCACGGGGGGGAGCAGTACTTC.

This clonotype appeared a few times. V is TRBV11-3 and J is TRBJ2-1; TRBD2 agrees at 7 bases. The CDR3 has 17 residues. Per the germline V gene, CDR1 is SGHNT and CDR2 is YENEEA. V lost 5 bases and J lost 1; bases outside the gene matches: 11. CDR3 protein: CASSNMGGSASYNEQFF. CDR3 bases: TGTGCCAGCAGCAATATGGGGGGGTCGGCTTCCTACAATGAGCAGTTCTTC.

This clonotype occurred a few times. This chain links TRBV6-5 with TRBJ2-7, with 11 nucleotides matching TRBD2. The V gene end was trimmed by 7 bases and the J gene end by 3 bases; junction bases not matched to a gene: 5. This CDR3 region has 14 residues. Germline V lookup: CDR1 MNHEY, CDR2 SVGAGI. The CDR3 coding sequence is TGTGCCAGCATTCGCACTAGCGGGAGCTACGAGCAGTACTTC. This translates into CASIRTSGSYEQYF.

This rearrangement joins TRBV24-1 to TRBJ2-3; 8 positions match TRBD2. The trim removed 3 bases at V and 0 bases at J, leaving 1 base unmatched. CDR1 is KGHDR, CDR2 SFDVKD, per germline. This CDR3 region has 15 residues. The CDR3 nucleotides are TGTGCCACCAGTGATCCTAGCGGGAGCACAGATACGCAGTATTTT. Its translation: CATSDPSGSTDTQYF.

This clonotype was detected only a few times. DNA of the CDR3: TGTGCCAGCATCACGGACGGTACGGGCGAGCAGTACTTC. It translates to CASITDGTGEQYF. The chain links TRBV5-5 to TRBJ2-7; D remains unclear. Germline-derived CDR1 and CDR2 are SGHKS and YYEKEE (reference sequence). This CDR3 spans 13 amino acids. V was clipped by 6 bases and J by 6 bases, with 16 bases between them.

This clonotype was picked up a small number of times. The rearrangement joins TRBV28 to TRBJ2-6; D is possibly TRBD1 (6 bases). Trimming took 7 bases from V and 8 from J, leaving 12 bases between them. CDR1 MDHEN and CDR2 SYDVKM come from the germline V gene. The CDR3 runs 13 residues. CDR3 residues: CASISTGTNVLTF. The CDR3 nucleotides read TGTGCCAGCATCAGTACAGGGACCAACGTCCTGACTTTC.

This clonotype has ten or more counts. This chain connects TRBV20-1 to TRBJ1-2; D is unresolved. The CDR3 has 13 amino acids. Germline assignment: CDR1 DFQATT and CDR2 SNEGSKA (reference sequence). Between the trimmed V and J ends, which lost 3 bases and 3 bases, there was a span of 11 bases. CDR3 coding DNA: TGCAGTGCTAGGGCCGTTGAGTACTATGGCTACACCTTC. It is translated as CSARAVEYYGYTF.

The genes are TRBV6-2 or TRBV6-3 and TRBJ1-5; 10 nucleotides agree with TRBD1. CDR3 length equals 15 residues. V shed 5 bases, J shed 4 bases, and the junction held 5 bases outside the gene matches. CDR1 and CDR2 from the germline V gene are MNHEY and SVGEGT. The CDR3 nucleotides are TGTGCCAGCAGTCTCCGGGACAGGGGAAATCAGCCCCAGCATTTT. It is translated as CASSLRDRGNQPQHF.

The chain combines TRBV19 with TRBJ1-1; D perhaps matches TRBD1 (5 bases). V gave up 3 bases and J gave up 5 bases, with 13 bases separating them. CDR1 is LNHDA, CDR2 SQIVND, per germline (reference sequence). The CDR3 has 14 amino acids. CDR3 DNA sequence: TGTGCCAGTAGTATTCCTGGGACGAGAACTGAAGCTTTCTTT. It specifies CASSIPGTRTEAFF.

The chain carries TRBV11-2 and TRBJ1-6; the D is unclear. Germline V gene lookup returns CDR1 SGHAT and CDR2 FQNNGV. This CDR3 is built from 16 residues. Trimming pared 2 bases from V and 6 bases from J, leaving 14 bases between. The CDR3 reads CASSLSQARSNSPLHF. For the CDR3, the DNA is TGTGCCAGCAGCTTAAGTCAGGCCAGATCTAATTCACCCCTCCACTTT.

The count of this clonotype is one. The junction shows a germline mismatch at one end, possibly a read error. The rearrangement uses TRBV5-1 and TRBJ1-3, with D maybe TRBD1 (5 bases). Germline CDR1 is SGHRS and CDR2 is YFSETQ. The CDR3 runs to 14 residues. In nucleotides, the CDR3 is TGCGCCAGCCATGATGGGGACTCTGGAAACACCACATATTTT. Its protein product is CASHDGDSGNTTYF.